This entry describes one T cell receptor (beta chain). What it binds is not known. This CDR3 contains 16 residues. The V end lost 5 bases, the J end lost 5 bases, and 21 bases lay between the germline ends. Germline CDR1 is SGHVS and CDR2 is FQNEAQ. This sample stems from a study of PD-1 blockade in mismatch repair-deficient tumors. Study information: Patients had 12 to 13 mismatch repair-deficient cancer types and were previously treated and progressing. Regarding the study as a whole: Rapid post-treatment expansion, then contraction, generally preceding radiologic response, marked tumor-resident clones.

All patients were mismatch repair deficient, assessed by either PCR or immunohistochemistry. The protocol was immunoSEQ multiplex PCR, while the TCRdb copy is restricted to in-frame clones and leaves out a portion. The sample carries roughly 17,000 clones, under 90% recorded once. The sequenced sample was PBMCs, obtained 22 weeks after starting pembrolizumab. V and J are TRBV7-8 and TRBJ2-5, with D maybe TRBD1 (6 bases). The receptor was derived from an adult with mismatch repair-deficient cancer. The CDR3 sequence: CASSQGWRAPGETQYF. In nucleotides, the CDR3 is TGTGCCAGCAGCCAGGGGTGGCGGGCCCCGGGGGAGACCCAGTACTTC.